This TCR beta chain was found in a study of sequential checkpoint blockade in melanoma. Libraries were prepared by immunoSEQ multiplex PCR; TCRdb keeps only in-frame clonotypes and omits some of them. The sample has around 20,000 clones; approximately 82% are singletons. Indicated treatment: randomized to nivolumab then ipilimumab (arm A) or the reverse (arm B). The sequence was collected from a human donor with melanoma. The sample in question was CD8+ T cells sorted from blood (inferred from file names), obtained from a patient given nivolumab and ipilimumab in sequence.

Here the CDR3 reads CASSSLQGSGNTIYF. CDR3 DNA: TGTGCCAGCAGCTCCCTACAGGGTTCTGGAAACACCATATATTTT. This chain links TRBV7-6 with TRBJ1-3, with D possibly matching TRBD1 (6 bases). Between the trimmed V and J ends, which lost 4 bases and 1 base, there was a span of 11 bases. This CDR3 region has 15 residues. Per the germline V gene, CDR1 is SGHVS and CDR2 is FNYEAQ. The whole variable domain, remainder taken from reference TRBV7-6 and TRBJ1-3, is GAGVSQSPRYKVTKRGQDVALRCDPISGHVSLYWYRQALGQGPEFLTYFNYEAQQDKSGLPNDRFSAERPEGSISTLTIQRTEQRDSAMYRCASSSLQGSGNTIYFGEGSWLTVV.